In this sample, the clone carrying this TCR beta chain turned up a few times. The antigen is unknown. The data were taken from a study of CD8 T cells in ankylosing spondylitis. Study findings and constraints: Reactive arthritis synovial fluid and blood were previously reported to contain some motif variants.

Via MiXCR, TCRdb re-called the 5' RACE reads, giving one row per CDR3 protein. In the table there are some 250,000 distinct CDR3 sequences, around 9.2% of which are singletons. The receptor comes from a male donor with ankylosing spondylitis or in good health (not recorded which). The sequenced material came from blood, either unsorted or a sorted T cell fraction (not recorded which).

CDR3 in DNA: TGCAGCGTTGAAAAGGGACAGGTGGGAGATACGCAGTATTTT. Translated: CSVEKGQVGDTQYF. The chain links TRBV29-1 to TRBJ2-3, with 8 bases matching TRBD1. This CDR3 comprises 14 residues. Germline-derived CDR1 and CDR2 are SQVTM and ANQGSEA. Trimming at V came to 2 bases and at J to 5 bases, leaving 6 bases not matched to a gene.